A selection of T cell receptor beta chains follows, all from one sample in a study of blood T cell repertoires in COVID-19. Assay used: immunoSEQ multiplex PCR; TCRdb lists only in-frame clones, some missing. The sample has under 250,000 clones; roughly 89% are singletons. The sample taken for sequencing was PBMCs or T cells enriched from blood (not recorded which). The receptors come from a woman in her 30s with acute COVID-19. Each CDR3 is given with its conserved first and last residue. Fields, in order: D gene, clone size, CDR3 length, V gene, J gene, CDR3 DNA, CDR3 protein. The D gene is left open where the match is weak. Size is omitted from some rows. Given values are once, few, many or a class for expanded clones.

d_call: TRBD1
clone_size: .
cdr3_length: 15
v_call: TRBV7-2
j_call: TRBJ2-1
cdr3_nt: TGTGCCAGCAGCGCCTTGACGACAGGGGTCCATGAGCAGTTCTTC
cdr3_aa: CASSALTTGVHEQFF

d_call: TRBD1
clone_size: .
cdr3_length: 14
v_call: TRBV6-5
j_call: TRBJ1-2
cdr3_nt: TGTGCCAGCAGATACAGGGGCCCTAACTATGGCTACACCTTC
cdr3_aa: CASRYRGPNYGYTF

d_call: TRBD2
clone_size: .
cdr3_length: 16
v_call: TRBV5-4
j_call: TRBJ2-7
cdr3_nt: TGTGCCAGCAGCCCGAGTTCGGGGGGGGTGAACTACGAGCAGTACTTC
cdr3_aa: CASSPSSGGVNYEQYF

d_call: TRBD1
clone_size: few
cdr3_length: 14
v_call: TRBV4-3
j_call: TRBJ1-5
cdr3_nt: TGCGCCAGCAGCCAACAGACAGGGATCCAGCCCCAGCATTTT
cdr3_aa: CASSQQTGIQPQHF

d_call: .
clone_size: .
cdr3_length: 13
v_call: TRBV21-1
j_call: TRBJ1-1
cdr3_nt: TGTGCCAGCAGCATTACAGGGGGCACTGAAGCTTTCTTT
cdr3_aa: CASSITGGTEAFF

d_call: TRBD1
clone_size: .
cdr3_length: 15
v_call: TRBV18
j_call: TRBJ2-7
cdr3_nt: TGTGCCAGCTCACCTACGGGACAGGGGAAAAACGAGCAGTACTTC
cdr3_aa: CASSPTGQGKNEQYF

d_call: .
clone_size: .
cdr3_length: 13
v_call: TRBV19
j_call: TRBJ1-4
cdr3_nt: TGTGCCAGTAGTGGGACACGAAATGAAAAACTGTTTTTT
cdr3_aa: CASSGTRNEKLFF

d_call: TRBD1
clone_size: .
cdr3_length: 18
v_call: TRBV10-2
j_call: TRBJ2-6
cdr3_nt: TGCGCCAGCAGACCAAGGACAGGGAGCCTCTCTGGGGCCAACGTCCTGACTTTC
cdr3_aa: CASRPRTGSLSGANVLTF

d_call: .
clone_size: .
cdr3_length: 14
v_call: TRBV19
j_call: TRBJ1-2
cdr3_nt: TGTGCCAGTAGGAATCCGGGGGAACTATATGGCTACACCTTC
cdr3_aa: CASRNPGELYGYTF

d_call: .
clone_size: .
cdr3_length: 13
v_call: TRBV5-1
j_call: TRBJ1-6
cdr3_nt: TGCGCCAGCAAGGTCGGGGTGGATTCACCCCTCCACTTT
cdr3_aa: CASKVGVDSPLHF

d_call: TRBD1
clone_size: .
cdr3_length: 14
v_call: TRBV23-1
j_call: TRBJ2-7
cdr3_nt: TGCGCCAGCACCCAAGGACAGGGGGCCAACGAGCAGTACTTC
cdr3_aa: CASTQGQGANEQYF

d_call: TRBD2
clone_size: .
cdr3_length: 13
v_call: TRBV9
j_call: TRBJ2-3
cdr3_nt: TGTGCCAGTCAAAGCGGGGGATCGGGTACGCAGTATTTT
cdr3_aa: CASQSGGSGTQYF

d_call: TRBD2
clone_size: .
cdr3_length: 14
v_call: TRBV11-2
j_call: TRBJ2-3
cdr3_nt: TGTGCCAGCAGCTTAGTGGGGACTAGTGAGACGCAGTATTTT
cdr3_aa: CASSLVGTSETQYF

d_call: .
clone_size: .
cdr3_length: 14
v_call: TRBV9
j_call: TRBJ1-6
cdr3_nt: TGTGCCGCTAACCGGGTCTCCTATAATTCACCCCTCCACTTT
cdr3_aa: CAANRVSYNSPLHF

d_call: TRBD2
clone_size: .
cdr3_length: 15
v_call: TRBV27
j_call: TRBJ2-2
cdr3_nt: TGTGCCAGCAGTTGGGCGGGGGGCCCGGAAGGGGAGCTGTTTTTT
cdr3_aa: CASSWAGGPEGELFF

d_call: .
clone_size: .
cdr3_length: 17
v_call: TRBV24-1
j_call: TRBJ1-3
cdr3_nt: TGTGCCACCAGTGATTTGCAGAGTGGCGGTTCGGGAAACACCATATATTTT
cdr3_aa: CATSDLQSGGSGNTIYF

d_call: TRBD1
clone_size: .
cdr3_length: 15
v_call: TRBV6-5
j_call: TRBJ1-4
cdr3_nt: TGTGCCAGCAGACGGGGACAGGGGAAGAATGAAAAACTGTTTTTT
cdr3_aa: CASRRGQGKNEKLFF

d_call: TRBD1
clone_size: .
cdr3_length: 14
v_call: TRBV3-1/TRBV3-2
j_call: TRBJ2-3
cdr3_nt: TGTGCCAGCAGCTCCAGGACAGGGTCAAATACGCAGTATTTT
cdr3_aa: CASSSRTGSNTQYF

d_call: .
clone_size: .
cdr3_length: 18
v_call: TRBV21-1
j_call: TRBJ1-5
cdr3_nt: TGTGCCAGCAGCACTCCGGGACAGGGTCTTCAGTGCCCTCAGCCCCAGCATTTT
cdr3_aa: CASSTPGQGLQCPQPQHF

d_call: TRBD1
clone_size: .
cdr3_length: 13
v_call: TRBV29-1
j_call: TRBJ2-7
cdr3_nt: TGCAGCGTTTTGACAGGGAGAACCTACGAGCAGTACTTC
cdr3_aa: CSVLTGRTYEQYF

d_call: .
clone_size: .
cdr3_length: 15
v_call: TRBV11-2
j_call: TRBJ2-3
cdr3_nt: TGTGCCAGCAGCTTATGGCGTAGCACCACAGATACGCAGTATTTT
cdr3_aa: CASSLWRSTTDTQYF

d_call: .
clone_size: .
cdr3_length: 14
v_call: TRBV27
j_call: TRBJ1-5
cdr3_nt: TGTGCCAGCAGTTTAGGACAAACCGGTCAGCCCCAGCATTTT
cdr3_aa: CASSLGQTGQPQHF

d_call: TRBD1
clone_size: .
cdr3_length: 14
v_call: TRBV30
j_call: TRBJ1-6
cdr3_nt: TGTGCCTGGACCTGGGGGACAGCGATTTCACCCCTCCACTTT
cdr3_aa: CAWTWGTAISPLHF

d_call: TRBD1
clone_size: .
cdr3_length: 14
v_call: TRBV19
j_call: TRBJ1-6
cdr3_nt: TGTGCCAGTAACAGGGGGCTCTATAATTCACCCCTCCACTTT
cdr3_aa: CASNRGLYNSPLHF

d_call: .
clone_size: .
cdr3_length: 14
v_call: TRBV3-1/TRBV3-2
j_call: TRBJ1-2
cdr3_nt: TGTGCCAGCAGCCAAGATACAGATCCCTATGGCTACACCTTC
cdr3_aa: CASSQDTDPYGYTF

d_call: .
clone_size: .
cdr3_length: 14
v_call: TRBV6-5
j_call: TRBJ2-7
cdr3_nt: TGTGCCAGCAGTTACGGCACAGGGACGTACGAGCAGTACTTC
cdr3_aa: CASSYGTGTYEQYF

d_call: .
clone_size: .
cdr3_length: 13
v_call: TRBV3-1/TRBV3-2
j_call: TRBJ2-5
cdr3_nt: TGTGCCAGCAGCCAAGAGTTCGGAGAGACCCAGTACTTC
cdr3_aa: CASSQEFGETQYF

d_call: .
clone_size: .
cdr3_length: 16
v_call: TRBV4-2
j_call: TRBJ1-6
cdr3_nt: TGTGCCAGCAGCCAAGAATCTGGACAAAATAATTCACCCCTCCACTTT
cdr3_aa: CASSQESGQNNSPLHF

d_call: .
clone_size: .
cdr3_length: 14
v_call: TRBV27
j_call: TRBJ1-5
cdr3_nt: TGTGCCAGCAGTGCCAGGGATAGCAATCAGCCCCAGCATTTT
cdr3_aa: CASSARDSNQPQHF

d_call: TRBD2
clone_size: .
cdr3_length: 15
v_call: TRBV9
j_call: TRBJ2-5
cdr3_nt: TGTGCCAGCGTCCCTAGCGGGGGGGCCGGAGAGACCCAGTACTTC
cdr3_aa: CASVPSGGAGETQYF

d_call: .
clone_size: once
cdr3_length: 13
v_call: TRBV12-3/TRBV12-4
j_call: TRBJ1-1
cdr3_nt: TGTGCCAGCATCCTATCCATAAGCACTGAAGCTTTCTTT
cdr3_aa: CASILSISTEAFF

d_call: .
clone_size: .
cdr3_length: 13
v_call: TRBV2
j_call: TRBJ1-2
cdr3_nt: TGTGCCAGCAGTGAGCAGGGAACCTATGGCTACACCTTC
cdr3_aa: CASSEQGTYGYTF

d_call: .
clone_size: once
cdr3_length: 16
v_call: TRBV2
j_call: TRBJ1-3
cdr3_nt: TGTGCCAGCAGTGTTGACAGCGCGTACTCTGGAAACACCATATATTTT
cdr3_aa: CASSVDSAYSGNTIYF

d_call: .
clone_size: .
cdr3_length: 15
v_call: TRBV10-2
j_call: TRBJ1-2
cdr3_nt: TGCGCCAGCAGTGACGTCGGGATGATAAACTATGGCTACACCTTC
cdr3_aa: CASSDVGMINYGYTF

d_call: TRBD1
clone_size: .
cdr3_length: 16
v_call: TRBV19
j_call: TRBJ1-5
cdr3_nt: TGTGCCAGTAGTTCGGGACAGCTTAGGGGCAATCAGCCCCAGCATTTT
cdr3_aa: CASSSGQLRGNQPQHF

d_call: .
clone_size: .
cdr3_length: 14
v_call: TRBV7-9
j_call: TRBJ2-3
cdr3_nt: TGTGCCAGCAGCTTACAGGGGAGCACAGATACGCAGTATTTT
cdr3_aa: CASSLQGSTDTQYF

d_call: .
clone_size: .
cdr3_length: 17
v_call: TRBV4-3
j_call: TRBJ1-6
cdr3_nt: TGCGCCAGCAGCCAAGATCAGAGGTTTACCTATAATTCACCCCTCCACTTT
cdr3_aa: CASSQDQRFTYNSPLHF

d_call: .
clone_size: .
cdr3_length: 16
v_call: TRBV15
j_call: TRBJ2-1
cdr3_nt: TGTGCCACCAGCAGAGACAGGGTTGGGTCATACAATGAGCAGTTCTTC
cdr3_aa: CATSRDRVGSYNEQFF

d_call: TRBD1
clone_size: few
cdr3_length: 17
v_call: TRBV6-2/TRBV6-3
j_call: TRBJ2-2
cdr3_nt: TGTGCCAGCAGCTCGCTCCTTAGACAGGGATACGGCGGGGAGCTGTTTTTT
cdr3_aa: CASSSLLRQGYGGELFF

d_call: .
clone_size: .
cdr3_length: 17
v_call: TRBV28
j_call: TRBJ1-3
cdr3_nt: TGTGCCAGCAGTTTAAACGGACACCTAGGCTCTGGAAACACCATATATTTT
cdr3_aa: CASSLNGHLGSGNTIYF

d_call: .
clone_size: .
cdr3_length: 15
v_call: TRBV7-9
j_call: TRBJ1-4
cdr3_nt: TGTGCCAGCAGCGAGGGGGACCCCCCGGGTGAAAAACTGTTTTTT
cdr3_aa: CASSEGDPPGEKLFF

d_call: .
clone_size: .
cdr3_length: 15
v_call: TRBV5-1
j_call: TRBJ1-5
cdr3_nt: TGCGCCAGCAGCTTGGGAGAATCTAGCAATCAGCCCCAGCATTTT
cdr3_aa: CASSLGESSNQPQHF

d_call: TRBD1
clone_size: few
cdr3_length: 14
v_call: TRBV5-1
j_call: TRBJ1-2
cdr3_nt: TGCGCCAGCAGCTTGGGGACAGGGAACTATGGCTACACCTTC
cdr3_aa: CASSLGTGNYGYTF

d_call: TRBD1
clone_size: few
cdr3_length: 16
v_call: TRBV5-1
j_call: TRBJ1-1
cdr3_nt: TGCGCCAGCAAAGTCGGGACAGGGAGTCTGAACACTGAAGCTTTCTTT
cdr3_aa: CASKVGTGSLNTEAFF

d_call: TRBD1
clone_size: .
cdr3_length: 17
v_call: TRBV7-9
j_call: TRBJ2-1
cdr3_nt: TGTGCCAGCAGCTTAGGACGTGCAAGGGGGCTTGGCAATGAGCAGTTCTTC
cdr3_aa: CASSLGRARGLGNEQFF

d_call: TRBD1
clone_size: .
cdr3_length: 14
v_call: TRBV2
j_call: TRBJ1-6
cdr3_nt: TGTGCCAGCAGCCTACAGGGGGCGAGGTCACCCCTCCACTTT
cdr3_aa: CASSLQGARSPLHF

d_call: TRBD1
clone_size: .
cdr3_length: 14
v_call: TRBV30
j_call: TRBJ1-6
cdr3_nt: TGTGCCTGGACAGGGGGAAGTAATAATTCACCCCTCCACTTT
cdr3_aa: CAWTGGSNNSPLHF

d_call: TRBD1
clone_size: .
cdr3_length: 14
v_call: TRBV19
j_call: TRBJ1-1
cdr3_nt: TGTGCCAGTAGTGAGGCGACAGGGGCCACTGAAGCTTTCTTT
cdr3_aa: CASSEATGATEAFF

d_call: TRBD1
clone_size: .
cdr3_length: 15
v_call: TRBV30
j_call: TRBJ1-6
cdr3_nt: TGTGCCTGGAGTGACTCGACAGGGGGCGGTTCACCCCTCCACTTT
cdr3_aa: CAWSDSTGGGSPLHF

d_call: .
clone_size: once
cdr3_length: 14
v_call: TRBV28
j_call: TRBJ1-5
cdr3_nt: TGTGCCAGCGGGAAGGACAGAAACAATCAGCCCCAGCATTTT
cdr3_aa: CASGKDRNNQPQHF

d_call: .
clone_size: .
cdr3_length: 16
v_call: TRBV7-2
j_call: TRBJ1-6
cdr3_nt: TGTGCCAGCAGCGTCCGTCCCGAGGTACTAAATTCACCCCTCCACTTT
cdr3_aa: CASSVRPEVLNSPLHF